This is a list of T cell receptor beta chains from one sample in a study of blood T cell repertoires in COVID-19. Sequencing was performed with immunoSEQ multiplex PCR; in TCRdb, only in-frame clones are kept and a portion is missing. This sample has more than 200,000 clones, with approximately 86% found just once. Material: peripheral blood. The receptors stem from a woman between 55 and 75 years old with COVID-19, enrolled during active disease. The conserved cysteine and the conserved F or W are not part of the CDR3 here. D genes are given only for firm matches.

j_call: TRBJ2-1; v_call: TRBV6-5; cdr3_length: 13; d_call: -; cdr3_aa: ASSYYGRALVKQF
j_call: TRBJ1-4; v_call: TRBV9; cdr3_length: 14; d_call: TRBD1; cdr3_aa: ASSAPRGRGPEKLF
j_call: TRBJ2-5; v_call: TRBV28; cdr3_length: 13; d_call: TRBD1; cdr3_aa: ASTLGTGVQETQY
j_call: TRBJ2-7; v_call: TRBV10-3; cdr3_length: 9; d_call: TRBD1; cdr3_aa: AIGQGAEQY
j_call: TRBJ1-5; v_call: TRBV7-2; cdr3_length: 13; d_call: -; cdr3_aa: ASSSPGQLGGPQH
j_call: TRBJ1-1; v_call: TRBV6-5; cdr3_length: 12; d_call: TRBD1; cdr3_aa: ASIKSGQGAGAF
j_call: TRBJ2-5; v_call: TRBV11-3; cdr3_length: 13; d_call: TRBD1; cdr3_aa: ASSSGTGRVETQY
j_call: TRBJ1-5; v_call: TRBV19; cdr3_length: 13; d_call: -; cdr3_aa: ASSIREYGNQPQH
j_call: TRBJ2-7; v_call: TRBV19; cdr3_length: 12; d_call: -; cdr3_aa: ASSNRGLNYEQY
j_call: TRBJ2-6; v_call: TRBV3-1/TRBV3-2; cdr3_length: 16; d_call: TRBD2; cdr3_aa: ASRGTSGRQPGANVLT
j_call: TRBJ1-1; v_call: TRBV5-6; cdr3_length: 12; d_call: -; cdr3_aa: ASSFSVTNTEAF
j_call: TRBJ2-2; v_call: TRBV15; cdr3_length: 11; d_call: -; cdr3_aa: ATSRDLTGELF
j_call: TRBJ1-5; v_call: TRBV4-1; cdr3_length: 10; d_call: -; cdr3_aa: ASSQSNQPQH
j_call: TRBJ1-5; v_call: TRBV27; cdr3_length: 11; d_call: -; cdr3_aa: ASSGTGTGPQH
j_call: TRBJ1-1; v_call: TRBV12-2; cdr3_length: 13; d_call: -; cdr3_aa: ASRRAGRARAEAF
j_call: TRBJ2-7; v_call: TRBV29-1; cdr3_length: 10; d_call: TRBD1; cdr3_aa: SARGQVHEQY
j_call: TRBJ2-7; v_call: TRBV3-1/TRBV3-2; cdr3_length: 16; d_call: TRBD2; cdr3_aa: ASSQVLLAGTSSYEQY
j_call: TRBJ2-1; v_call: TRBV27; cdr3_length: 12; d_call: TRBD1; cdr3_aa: ASSLRTGYNEQF
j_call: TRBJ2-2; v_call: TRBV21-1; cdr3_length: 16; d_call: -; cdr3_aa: ASSYAHRPKKNTGELF
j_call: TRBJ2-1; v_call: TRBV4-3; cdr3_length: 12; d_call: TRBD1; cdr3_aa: ASSRGQGGNEQF
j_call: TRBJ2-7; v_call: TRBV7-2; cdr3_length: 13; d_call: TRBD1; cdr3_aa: ASSLGTGVGDEQY
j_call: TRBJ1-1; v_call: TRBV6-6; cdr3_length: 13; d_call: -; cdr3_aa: ASSYVYRERSEAF
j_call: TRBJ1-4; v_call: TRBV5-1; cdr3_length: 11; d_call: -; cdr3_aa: ASSGGANEKLF
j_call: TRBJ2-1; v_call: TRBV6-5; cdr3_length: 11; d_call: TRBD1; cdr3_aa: ASSRGQYNEQF
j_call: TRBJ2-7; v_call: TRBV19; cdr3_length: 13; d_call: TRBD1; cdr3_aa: ASTAPGQGLDEQY
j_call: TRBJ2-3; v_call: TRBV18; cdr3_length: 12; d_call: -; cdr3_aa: ASSPAGFTDTQY
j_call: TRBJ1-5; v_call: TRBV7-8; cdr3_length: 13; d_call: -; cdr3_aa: ASSLAGAVNQPQH
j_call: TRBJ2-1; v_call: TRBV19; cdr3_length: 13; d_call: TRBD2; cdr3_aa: ASSLTTSVNNEQF
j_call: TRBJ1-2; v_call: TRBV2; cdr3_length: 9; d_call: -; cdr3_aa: ASTGGEGYT
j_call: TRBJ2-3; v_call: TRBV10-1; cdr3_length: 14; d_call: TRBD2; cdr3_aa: ASSELTSGRADTQY
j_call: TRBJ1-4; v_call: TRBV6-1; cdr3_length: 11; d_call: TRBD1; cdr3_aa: ASSEVNRGRLF
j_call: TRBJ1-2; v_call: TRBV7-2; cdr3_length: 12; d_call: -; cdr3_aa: ASSLDPGYDGYT
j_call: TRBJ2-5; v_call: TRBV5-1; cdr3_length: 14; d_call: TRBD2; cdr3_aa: ASSSGLAGPQETQY
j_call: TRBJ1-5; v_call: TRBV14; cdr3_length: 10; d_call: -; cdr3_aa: ASSQGWGAQH
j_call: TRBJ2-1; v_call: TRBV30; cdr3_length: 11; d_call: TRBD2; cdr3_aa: AWSGGGYNEQF
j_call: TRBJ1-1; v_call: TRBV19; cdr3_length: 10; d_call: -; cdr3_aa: ASSIAVTEAF
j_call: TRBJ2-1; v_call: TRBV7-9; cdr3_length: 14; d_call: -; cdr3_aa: ASSFELGAAPNEQF
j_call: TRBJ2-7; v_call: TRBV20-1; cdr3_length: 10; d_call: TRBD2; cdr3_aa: SASPQAGVQY
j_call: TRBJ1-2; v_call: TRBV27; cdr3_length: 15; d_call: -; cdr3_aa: ASSPRVPRQGIHGYT
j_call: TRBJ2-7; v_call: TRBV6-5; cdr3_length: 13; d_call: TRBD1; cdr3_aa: ASSLPTGTHWEQY
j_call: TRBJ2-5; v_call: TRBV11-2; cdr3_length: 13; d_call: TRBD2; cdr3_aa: ASSLGLAGVETQY
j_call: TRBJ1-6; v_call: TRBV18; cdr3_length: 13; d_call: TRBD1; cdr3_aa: ASSPPSGGISPLH
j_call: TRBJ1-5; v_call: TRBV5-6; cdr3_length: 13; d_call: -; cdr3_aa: ASSLAGRFYQPQH
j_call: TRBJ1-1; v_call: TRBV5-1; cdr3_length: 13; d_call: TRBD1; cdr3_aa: ASSWAGGGDTEAF
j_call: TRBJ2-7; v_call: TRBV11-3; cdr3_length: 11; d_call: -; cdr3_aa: ASSLGGSYEQY
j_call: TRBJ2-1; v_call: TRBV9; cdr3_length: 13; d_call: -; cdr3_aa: ASSQGLLQTNEQF
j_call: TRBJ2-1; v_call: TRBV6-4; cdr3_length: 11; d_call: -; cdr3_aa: ASSAELGYEQF
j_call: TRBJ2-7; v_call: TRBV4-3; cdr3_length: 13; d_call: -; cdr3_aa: ASSQGAQGGYEQY
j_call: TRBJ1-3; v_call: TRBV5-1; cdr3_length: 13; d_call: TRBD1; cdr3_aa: ASSQGQGSGNTIY
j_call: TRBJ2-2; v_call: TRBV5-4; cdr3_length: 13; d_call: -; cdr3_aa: ASSLQGATTGELF
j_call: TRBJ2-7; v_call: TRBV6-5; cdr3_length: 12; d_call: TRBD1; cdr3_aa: ASSRQGLTYEQY